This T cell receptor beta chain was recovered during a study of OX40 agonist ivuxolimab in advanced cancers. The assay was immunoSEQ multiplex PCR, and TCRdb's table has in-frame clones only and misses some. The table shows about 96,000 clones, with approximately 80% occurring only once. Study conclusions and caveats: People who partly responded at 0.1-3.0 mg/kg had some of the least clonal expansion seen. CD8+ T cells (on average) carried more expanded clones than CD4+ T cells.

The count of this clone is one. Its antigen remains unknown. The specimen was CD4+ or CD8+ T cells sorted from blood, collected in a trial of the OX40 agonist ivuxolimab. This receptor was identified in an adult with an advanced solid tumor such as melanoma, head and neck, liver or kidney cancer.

CDR3 sequence reads: CASSYTPGTALPDEKLFF. DNA for the CDR3: TGCGCCAGCAGCTACACACCTGGGACTGCCCTCCCGGATGAAAAACTGTTTTTT. The chain has TRBV5-1 and TRBJ1-4; D is possibly TRBD1 (5 bases). V dropped 3 bases and J dropped 6 bases, with 24 bases sitting between them. The CDR3 loop spans 18 amino acids. Germline-derived CDR1 and CDR2 are SGHRS and YFSETQ.